This passage covers 29 T cell receptor beta chains from one sample sequenced in a study of T cell responses to AZD1222 COVID-19 vaccine. Only in-frame clones appear in the TCRdb table, and some are missing; sequencing was by immunoSEQ multiplex PCR. The sample has around 140,000 clones, 75% to 95% seen once. The sequencing here drew on peripheral blood, taken 28 days after the second AZD1222 dose. These receptors all come from an adult who received the AZD1222 COVID-19 vaccine.

This rearrangement joins TRBV3-1 (or the pseudogene TRBV3-2) to TRBJ2-3; 9 nucleotides align to TRBD2. This CDR3 is 15 amino acids long. V lost 5 bases to trimming and J lost 1 base; unmatched junction nucleotides: 4. The germline V gene encodes CDR1 LGHDT and CDR2 YNNKEL (reference sequence). The CDR3 here is CASSYSGSRTDTQYF. The CDR3 region has the DNA TGTGCCAGCAGCTATAGCGGGAGCCGCACAGATACGCAGTATTTT.

The rearrangement uses TRBV28 and TRBJ1-2, with a tentative D call TRBD1 (5 bases). Germline V gene sequence: CDR1 MDHEN, CDR2 SYDVKM. Trimming removed 8 bases at V and 0 bases at J, with 16 bases between. CDR3 length equals 15 residues. The CDR3 region is CASGTWGGANYGYTF. CDR3 DNA: TGTGCCAGCGGAACGTGGGGGGGTGCTAACTATGGCTACACCTTC.

This rearrangement joins TRBV19 to TRBJ1-5; 10 bases line up with TRBD1. V trimming: 4 bases; J trimming: 5 bases; junction bases outside the gene matches: 2. The CDR3 loop spans 14 amino acids. Germline loops: CDR1 LNHDA, CDR2 SQIVND (reference sequence). Here the CDR3 reads CASSRDRGYQPQHF. The CDR3 bases are TGTGCCAGTAGTAGGGACAGGGGCTATCAGCCCCAGCATTTT.

The chain has TRBV6-1 and TRBJ2-7, with TRBD1 matching 7 bases. J was trimmed by 13 bases and V by 1 base; bases with no gene match: 7. The CDR3 extends over 12 amino acids. Germline CDR1 MNHNS, CDR2 SASEGT. CDR3 sequence: CASSEEGRGYYF. CDR3 nucleotides: TGTGCCAGCAGTGAAGAGGGCAGGGGGTACTACTTC.

The chain employs TRBV5-1 and TRBJ1-1; D is possibly TRBD1 (6 bases). Germline loops: CDR1 SGHRS, CDR2 YFSETQ. Trimming shortened V by 0 bases and J by 3 bases, and 15 bases separated the two germline ends. This CDR3 region has 16 residues. Written as DNA, the CDR3 is TGCGCCAGCAGCTTGGGTTCGGGGGGCGCGGACACTGAAGCTTTCTTT. Its translation is CASSLGSGGADTEAFF.

About this clone: One junction end does not reproduce the germline sequence, and a read error may be involved. The V and J genes are TRBV7-7 and TRBJ2-5; 15 positions agree with TRBD2. In germline, CDR1 is SSHAT, CDR2 FNYEAQ (reference sequence). The CDR3 totals 16 residues. The CDR3 is CASSSGLAGGEETQYF. In DNA, the CDR3 is TGTGCTAGCAGCTCGGGACTAGCGGGGGGCGAGGAGACCCAGTACTTC.

The gene calls are TRBV10-3 and TRBJ2-2, with TRBD1 identical over 7 bases. J lost 2 bases, V lost 10 bases, and 4 bases had no gene match. The germline CDR1 and CDR2 sequences are ENHRY and SYGVKD. This CDR3 contains 13 residues. As DNA, the CDR3 is TGTGCCACGACAGGGCCTAACACCGGGGAGCTGTTTTTT. Translated, it gives CATTGPNTGELFF.

V gene TRBV2 combines with J gene TRBJ2-3, with D unresolved. The CDR3 length is 16 residues. V lost 5 bases, J lost 0 bases, and 15 bases lay in between. Germline CDR1 reads SNHLY; CDR2 reads FYNNEI. Here the CDR3 DNA reads TGTGCCAGCAGTATCGGTCTTTCCTTTAGCACAGATACGCAGTATTTT. Its translation is CASSIGLSFSTDTQYF.

The genes are TRBV19 and TRBJ1-4; the match to TRBD1 covers 8 bases. Germline assignment: CDR1 LNHDA and CDR2 SQIVND (reference sequence). With 5 bases clipped from V and 11 bases from J, the junction kept 13 bases outside the gene matches. This CDR3 spans 15 amino acids. CDR3 sequence reads: CASSSGDRSSFKLFF. The DNA of the CDR3 is TGTGCCAGTAGTTCCGGGGACAGGTCCTCCTTTAAACTGTTTTTT.

The table lists this clone with a count of one. The rearrangement uses TRBV28 and TRBJ1-1, with D possibly being TRBD1 (5 bases). This CDR3 is built from 14 residues. Germline V CDR1 and CDR2: MDHEN, SYDVKM. V was cut by 5 bases and J by 6 bases, with 16 bases left in between. The CDR3 sequence: CASSPTGTQPEAFF. The DNA for the CDR3 is TGTGCCAGCAGTCCTACCGGGACGCAACCTGAAGCTTTCTTT.

The count of this clone is one. The CDR3 DNA reads as TGTGCCTGGAGTGATGGAGGGGCCCCATATGGCTACACCTTC. Encoded protein: CAWSDGGAPYGYTF. The chain has TRBV30 and TRBJ1-2; a possible D gene is TRBD1 (5 bases). Trimming took 1 base from V and 5 from J, leaving 14 bases between them. CDR1 and CDR2 (germline): GTSNPN, SVGIG (reference sequence). CDR3 length: 14 amino acids.

J is TRBJ1-2 and V is TRBV29-1; the D is unclear. The CDR3 spans 14 residues. Looked up from germline, CDR1 is SQVTM and CDR2 is ANQGSEA. The V and J ends lost 6 bases and 2 bases respectively, with 16 bases between them. The CDR3 reads CSVAIPGSNYGYTF. CDR3 in DNA: TGCAGCGTCGCGATACCCGGGAGCAACTATGGCTACACCTTC.

The chain recombines TRBV30 with TRBJ1-4; unclear D gene. The CDR3 is 13 amino acids. Germline V gives CDR1 GTSNPN, CDR2 SVGIG (reference sequence). Trimming took 0 bases from V and 5 from J, leaving 7 bases between them. CDR3 nucleotides: TGTGCCTGGAGTGTACTAGGCAATGAAAAACTGTTTTTT. Its protein is CAWSVLGNEKLFF.

This chain joins TRBV2 and TRBJ2-7; 11 positions agree with TRBD2. Trimming took 6 bases from V and 3 from J; bases not matched to a gene: 7. Germline V gives CDR1 SNHLY, CDR2 FYNNEI. The CDR3 is made up of 15 amino acids. CDR3: CASRKTSGEFYEQYF. CDR3 bases: TGTGCCAGCAGGAAGACTAGCGGGGAGTTCTACGAGCAGTACTTC.

This clone was seen a single time. The rearrangement uses TRBV19 and TRBJ1-5, with D possibly matching TRBD1 (6 bases). This CDR3 spans 14 amino acids. Germline CDR1 and CDR2: LNHDA and SQIVND (reference sequence). With 7 bases removed from V and 5 bases from J, the gap between germline ends came to 15 bases. The chain's CDR3 is CASTPRTVDQPQHF. CDR3 bases: TGTGCCAGTACACCCCGGACAGTGGATCAGCCCCAGCATTTT. Full variable domain (outside the CDR3, taken from reference TRBV19 and TRBJ1-5): DGGITQSPKYLFRKEGQNVTLSCEQNLNHDAMYWYRQDPGQGLRLIYYSQIVNDFQKGDIAEGYSVSREKKESFPLTVTSAQKNPTAFYLCASTPRTVDQPQHFGDGTRLSIL.

V usage is TRBV2 and J usage is TRBJ1-6; no reliable D call. Germline CDR1 reads SNHLY; CDR2 reads FYNNEI. The CDR3 is made up of 15 amino acids. Trimming cost V 6 bases and J 7 bases, with 16 bases left between them. The CDR3: CASSGRTGPNSPLHF. CDR3 in DNA: TGTGCCAGCAGCGGGCGTACGGGTCCAAATTCACCCCTCCACTTT.

This chain uses TRBV19 with TRBJ1-5; tentatively, D is TRBD1 (5 bases). The CDR3 runs 15 residues. Germline-derived CDR1 and CDR2 are LNHDA and SQIVND (reference sequence). V lost 1 base, J lost 7 bases, and 14 bases lay in between. As DNA, the CDR3 is TGTGCCAGTAGTATAGTTGGGACGGTCGGCCAGCCCCAGCATTTT. Protein product: CASSIVGTVGQPQHF.

This clone occurred once. V usage is TRBV20-1 and J usage is TRBJ2-5, with D possibly being TRBD2 (6 bases). The germline V and J ends were trimmed by 5 bases and 5 bases, with 6 bases remaining between them. Germline CDR1 DFQATT, CDR2 SNEGSKA (reference sequence). The CDR3 is made up of 10 amino acids. The CDR3 DNA reads TGCAGTGCTGGGGGGGAGACCCAGTACTTC. Translated: CSAGGETQYF.

The CDR3 loop is CASSLEGHGYTF. CDR3 coding DNA: TGCGCCAGCAGCTTGGAAGGGCATGGCTACACCTTC. The J gene is TRBJ1-2, the V gene TRBV5-1; no definite D call. CDR3 length equals 12 residues. Trimming removed 0 bases from V and 6 bases from J, with 6 bases in between. Germline assignment: CDR1 SGHRS and CDR2 YFSETQ.

The CDR3 sequence is CASSDSPNYGYTF. The DNA of the CDR3 is TGTGCCAGCAGTGACAGTCCTAACTATGGCTACACCTTC. The rearrangement links TRBV6-1 to TRBJ1-2; no clear D. Germline V CDR1 and CDR2: MNHNS, SASEGT. The length of the CDR3 is 13 residues. The V end lost 3 bases, the J end lost 0 bases, and 5 bases lay between the germline ends.

The chain carries TRBV12-5 and TRBJ2-5; 11 bases line up with TRBD2. Germline V CDR1 and CDR2: LGHNT, FRNRAP. This CDR3 is built from 17 residues. The ends lost 2 bases at V and 6 bases at J; junction bases unmatched: 11. For the CDR3, the DNA is TGTGCTAGTGGTTTGATCCTTAGCGGGAGGGCCGCTAAGACCCAGTACTTC. Translating it yields CASGLILSGRAAKTQYF.

This clone was seen only a few times. The rearrangement uses TRBV5-6 and TRBJ1-3, with D hard to call. Trimming shortened V by 2 bases and J by 4 bases, and 7 bases separated the two germline ends. Germline V CDR1 and CDR2: SGHDT, YYEEEE. This CDR3 is built from 13 residues. The CDR3 bases are TGTGCCAGCAGCTTTTATTCAGGAAACACCATATATTTT. Amino acids: CASSFYSGNTIYF.

This clone was found once. The chain couples TRBV7-3 to TRBJ2-3; 7 nucleotides agree with TRBD2. Germline CDR1 reads SGHTA; CDR2 reads FQGTGA. With V trimmed by 3 bases and J by 1 base, 4 bases remained unmatched. CDR3 length equals 15 residues. CDR3 DNA sequence: TGTGCCAGCAGCTTCCTGGCGGGGGGCACAGATACGCAGTATTTT. Protein sequence: CASSFLAGGTDTQYF. The full variable domain, in which reference TRBV7-3 and TRBJ2-3 provide the parts outside the CDR3, is GAGVSQTPSNKVTEKGKYVELRCDPISGHTALYWYRQSLGQGPEFLIYFQGTGAADDSGLPNDRFFAVRPEGSVSTLKIQRTERGDSAVYLCASSFLAGGTDTQYFGPGTRLTVL.

The chain uses TRBV19 and TRBJ2-6; D may be TRBD1 or TRBD2 (5 bases each). From germline, CDR1 is LNHDA and CDR2 SQIVND (reference sequence). The CDR3 length is 20 residues. Trimming pared 6 bases from V and 0 bases from J, leaving 24 bases between. CDR3 region: CASSTGRPIAPLSGANVLTF. CDR3 nucleotide sequence: TGTGCCAGTAGCACGGGACGCCCAATAGCCCCCCTCTCTGGGGCCAACGTCCTGACTTTC.

The J gene is TRBJ1-1, the V gene TRBV10-3, with D possibly TRBD1 on 5 matching bases. CDR1 and CDR2 from the germline V gene are ENHRY and SYGVKD. The CDR3 is 16 amino acids. The germline V and J ends were trimmed by 2 bases and 1 base, with 14 bases remaining between them. The CDR3 sequence is CAISEVRGASNTEAFF. The CDR3 DNA follows: TGTGCCATCAGTGAGGTTAGGGGCGCATCGAACACTGAAGCTTTCTTT.

V and J are TRBV6-5 and TRBJ2-5; 10 nucleotides line up with TRBD2. CDR1 is MNHEY, CDR2 SVGAGI, per germline. Trimming at V came to 5 bases and at J to 3 bases, leaving 6 bases not matched to a gene. The CDR3 runs 15 residues. The CDR3 DNA is TGTGCCAGCAGTAACACCGGGACTAGCGAAGAGACCCAGTACTTC. Translating gives CASSNTGTSEETQYF.

The rearrangement links TRBV30 to TRBJ2-5; TRBD1 aligns across 7 bases. The ends lost 5 bases at V and 5 bases at J; junction bases unmatched: 2. There are 11 residues in the CDR3. Per germline, CDR1 GTSNPN and CDR2 SVGIG (reference sequence). Here the CDR3 reads CAWETGETQYF. In nucleotides, the CDR3 is TGTGCCTGGGAGACAGGGGAGACCCAGTACTTC.

The rearrangement uses TRBV9 and TRBJ1-2; 7 nucleotides line up with TRBD1. CDR1 and CDR2 from the germline V gene are SGDLS and YYNGEE. The CDR3 is 15 amino acids. V lost 0 bases, J lost 3 bases, and 5 bases stayed unmatched. The CDR3 region has the DNA TGTGCCAGCAGCGTAGAAATTGGGACAGACTATGGCTACACCTTC. This sequence encodes CASSVEIGTDYGYTF.

This chain connects TRBV18 to TRBJ1-6, with D perhaps TRBD1 (5 bases). The V end lost 2 bases, the J end lost 7 bases, and 15 bases lay between the germline ends. CDR1 is KGHSH and CDR2 is LQKENI in the germline V gene. CDR3 length: 16 amino acids. The CDR3 loop reads CASSPAGTVLNSPLHF. The CDR3 bases are TGTGCCAGCTCACCAGCCGGGACGGTCCTGAATTCACCCCTCCACTTT.